This T cell receptor (beta chain) stems from a study of blood T cell repertoires in COVID-19. Study at large: Samples representing acute and convalescent COVID-19 were sourced from the United States, Italy and Spain. From T cells, B-cell-depleted T cells, or PBMCs came the material, which was cDNA or gDNA.

V was clipped by 1 base and J by 4 bases, with 10 bases between them. CDR3 length equals 14 residues. From germline, CDR1 is SGHNT and CDR2 YENEEA. In the original workflow: For nucleated cells, counts were estimated from reference gene primer amplification. Profiling relied on immunoSEQ multiplex PCR, and the TCRdb table lists in-frame clones only, not all of them. The V and J calls and the clone size are those of that table, but D and trimming were determined from the DNA. The sample consists of roughly 75,000 clones, about 79% of them appearing once. V is TRBV11-3 and J is TRBJ2-5; D might be TRBD2 (6 bases). This clonotype originated in a man between 65 and 80 years old with acute or convalescent COVID-19. Sequencing was done on a sample of peripheral blood. The CDR3 coding sequence is TGTGCCAGCAGCTTAGGTCACGGGGGAGAGACCCAGTACTTC. Its translation is CASSLGHGGETQYF.